A selection of T cell receptor beta chains follows, all from one sample in a study of CD8 T cells in Susac syndrome. TCRdb independently ran MiXCR on the immunoSEQ multiplex PCR reads; one entry per CDR3 protein. The sample shows about 180,000 distinct CDR3 sequences, roughly 96% of them seen only once. The sample comprised CD8+ T cells from PBMCs. These receptors were collected from a human donor with multiple sclerosis. Each CDR3 is given without its conserved first and last residue.

>TRBV7-9
ASSLGYNQPQH
>TRBV6-5
ASSYGGQGVRTGELF
>TRBV10-3
AISVSGRDPSDTQY
>TRBV14
ASSQEPGSSYEQY
>TRBV7-9
ASSPTGGNRVTEAF
>TRBV4-1
ASSQEGASGPPYEQY
>TRBV9
ASSVGGSGHSYEQY
>TRBV7-8
ASSSGTALDYGYT
>TRBV6-6
ASSYLGGRGETQY
>TRBV2
ASRKDNTEAF
>TRBV18
ASLGTSTDTQY
>TRBV7-9
ASSVRIRDIPYNEQF
>TRBV20-1
SASYLTGGYETQY
>TRBV28
ASSQFVRGEQY
>TRBV29-1
SGQGLGGETQY
>TRBV30
AWSIAHNEQF
>TRBV20-1
SARDPPSGSGEKLF
>TRBV29-1
SADRLYTEAF
>TRBV27
ASSLMRVGTEAF
>TRBV27
ASSLSDYNEQF
>TRBV4-1
ASSQVRGLSYEQY
>TRBV20-1
SAREGTSVYNEQF
>TRBV29-1
SVDTGGGNT
>TRBV30
AWSASDEQF
>TRBV14
ASSQKPRAFGGELF
>TRBV2
ASSEAPQTTDTQY
>TRBV29-1
SVAQREGYEQY
>TRBV2
ASRGSWDEQF
>TRBV12-3/TRBV12-4
ASSYVEDEKLF
>TRBV20-1
SARVRYSYEQY
>TRBV13
ASSSWTGSDGYT
>TRBV19
ASSITGSGYEQY
>TRBV2
ASSVSGDNEQF
>TRBV27
ASSLSSGTLNYGYT
>TRBV20-1
SARARGYEQY
>TRBV4-2
ASSQYLSGRAGGDTQY
>TRBV7-9
ASSSLTGNYGYT
>TRBV4-1
ASSQDLDEQF
>TRBV20-1
SARSGGTQPQH
>TRBV5-6
ASSLGLAGADEQF